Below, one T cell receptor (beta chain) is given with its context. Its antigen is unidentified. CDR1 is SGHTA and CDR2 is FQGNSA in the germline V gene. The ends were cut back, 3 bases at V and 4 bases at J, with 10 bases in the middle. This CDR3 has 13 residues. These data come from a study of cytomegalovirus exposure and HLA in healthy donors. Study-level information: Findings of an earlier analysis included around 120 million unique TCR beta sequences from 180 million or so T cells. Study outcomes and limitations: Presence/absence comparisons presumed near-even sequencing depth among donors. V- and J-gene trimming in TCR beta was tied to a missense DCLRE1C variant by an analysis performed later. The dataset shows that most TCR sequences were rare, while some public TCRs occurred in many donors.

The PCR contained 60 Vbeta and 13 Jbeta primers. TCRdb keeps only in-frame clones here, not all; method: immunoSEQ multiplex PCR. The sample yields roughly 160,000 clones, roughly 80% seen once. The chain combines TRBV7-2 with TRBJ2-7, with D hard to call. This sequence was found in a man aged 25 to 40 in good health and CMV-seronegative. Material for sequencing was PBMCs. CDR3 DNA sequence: TGTGCCAGCAGCTTCGGTGAGGAATACGAGCAGTACTTC. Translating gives CASSFGEEYEQYF.